Following are 18 T cell receptor beta chains from one sample sequenced in a study of monozygotic twins with inflammatory bowel disease. TCRdb re-called the 5' RACE reads and shows each CDR3 protein once, DNA omitted. Its clone listing holds approximately 400,000 distinct CDR3 sequences. Material: blood. All receptors come from a human donor with ulcerative colitis or Crohn's disease, or a healthy co-twin of an affected twin (not recorded which).

The chain carries TRBV19 and TRBJ2-7; TCRdb's assignment of TRBD2 cannot be checked, as there is no DNA. CDR3 length: 15 residues. Germline V CDR1 and CDR2: LNHDA, SQIVND (reference sequence). CDR3 amino acids: CASRPDPASPYEQYF.

The rearrangement links TRBV3-1 to TRBJ2-1; TCRdb reports TRBD2, a call that lacks DNA to check it against. Per germline, CDR1 LGHDT and CDR2 YNNKEL (reference sequence). The CDR3 spans 16 residues. CDR3 sequence reads: CASSQGSLAGAHEQFF.

The CDR3 is CASSYRSTRSSQYF. The rearrangement links TRBV6-2 or TRBV6-3 to TRBJ2-3. The CDR3 is made up of 14 amino acids. Per germline, CDR1 MNHEY and CDR2 SVGEGT.

J is TRBJ2-7 and V is TRBV20-1; the TCRdb D gene call, TRBD1, has no DNA to confirm it. Germline CDR1 and CDR2: DFQATT and SNEGSKA (reference sequence). This CDR3 contains 15 residues. CDR3 residues: CSARSDRDPTPEQYF.

The chain is built from TRBV27 and TRBJ2-6; the TRBD2 assignment by TCRdb is unverifiable without DNA. This CDR3 has 16 residues. Germline V gene sequence: CDR1 MNHEY, CDR2 SMNVEV (reference sequence). The CDR3 reads CASSPLEFPGANVLTF.

The chain employs TRBV4-1 and TRBJ2-2; TCRdb calls TRBD1, which cannot be checked without DNA. CDR3 length equals 15 residues. Germline loops: CDR1 MGHRA, CDR2 YSYEKL. CDR3 region: CASSGRDRVVGELFF.

CDR3 in amino acids: CSARDLWGYYNEQFF. The chain uses TRBV20-1 and TRBJ2-1; TCRdb's D call of TRBD1 is untestable without DNA. Germline V gene lookup returns CDR1 DFQATT and CDR2 SNEGSKA (reference sequence). The length of the CDR3 is 15 residues.

V usage is TRBV12-3 or TRBV12-4 and J usage is TRBJ2-4. CDR3 length equals 15 residues. The CDR3 loop reads CASSFDTLAKNIQYF.

This rearrangement joins TRBV28 to TRBJ2-7; TCRdb picks TRBD2, but there is no DNA to check that call. The CDR3 has 15 residues. Germline V gene sequence: CDR1 MDHEN, CDR2 SYDVKM. The CDR3 spells CASTSSGLAPYEQYF.

The CDR3 spells CASRSLGGRFYEQYF. The V and J genes are TRBV27 and TRBJ2-7; absent DNA, TCRdb's TRBD2 call cannot be checked. This CDR3 region has 15 residues. Germline CDR1 MNHEY, CDR2 SMNVEV (reference sequence).

This chain uses TRBV10-3 with TRBJ2-3; TCRdb outputs TRBD2, but without DNA this stays unchecked. From germline, CDR1 is ENHRY and CDR2 SYGVKD. The CDR3 consists of 17 residues. This CDR3 is CAISDGLTSGNTDTQYF.

The chain is built from TRBV10-3 and TRBJ2-2. The germline V gene encodes CDR1 ENHRY and CDR2 SYGVKD. The CDR3 contains 14 residues. The CDR3 loop reads CAISVAPNTGELFF.

V gene TRBV29-1 combines with J gene TRBJ2-7; no DNA is available, so the TRBD2 call from TCRdb remains unchecked. CDR1 SQVTM and CDR2 ANQGSEA come from the germline V gene. The CDR3 extends over 13 amino acids. The CDR3 spells CSVTTSGRYEQYF.

The chain carries TRBV20-1 and TRBJ2-3; TCRdb designates TRBD1, a call that cannot be tested without DNA. CDR3 size: 17 residues. CDR1 DFQATT and CDR2 SNEGSKA come from the germline V gene (reference sequence). The chain's CDR3 is CSASAHSSGGLTDTQYF.

V is TRBV28 and J is TRBJ1-3. Germline CDR1 MDHEN, CDR2 SYDVKM. There are 12 residues in the CDR3. The CDR3 region is CASRGSGNTIYF.

The V and J genes are TRBV20-1 and TRBJ2-3; TCRdb picks TRBD2, but there is no DNA to check that call. The CDR3 loop spans 15 amino acids. In germline, CDR1 is DFQATT, CDR2 SNEGSKA (reference sequence). The CDR3 loop reads CSATVRRESTDTQYF.

The chain uses TRBV2 and TRBJ2-2. CDR1 is SNHLY, CDR2 FYNNEI, per germline. The length of the CDR3 is 16 residues. CDR3 region: CASSALHTRLTGELFF.

CDR3 in amino acids: CASSPRDSPAEKLFF. The rearrangement joins TRBV18 to TRBJ1-4; TCRdb lists TRBD1, though no DNA is available to test this call. The CDR3 has 15 amino acids. Per the germline V gene, CDR1 is KGHSH and CDR2 is LQKENI.